These T cell receptor beta chains were read from a single sample in a study of T cell responses to AZD1222 COVID-19 vaccine. Libraries were prepared by immunoSEQ multiplex PCR; TCRdb keeps only in-frame clonotypes and omits some of them. Of 130,000 to 150,000 clones in the sample, just over 90% were seen once. The material sequenced was peripheral blood, taken on day 0 of AZD1222 vaccination. These receptors were taken from an adult in good health. CDR3s include the opening cysteine and the closing phenylalanine or tryptophan. The D gene is left open where the match is weak. Expanded clones are given a class, and other clones once, few, many or no size at all.

TRBJ1-6,NA,TRBV30,NA,CAWREGTPGHSPLHF,TGTGCCTGGAGGGAAGGCACACCGGGACATTCACCCCTCCACTTT
TRBJ2-1,NA,TRBV4-1,NA,CASSQGFSGSYNEQFF,TGCGCCAGCAGCCAAGGCTTTAGCGGTTCCTACAATGAGCAGTTCTTC
TRBJ1-1,NA,TRBV18,NA,CASSPLSKLSGARAEAFF,TGTGCCAGCTCACCACTTTCAAAGCTTTCGGGGGCTCGGGCTGAAGCTTTCTTT
TRBJ1-2,NA,TRBV7-2,TRBD1,CASSTNRGLGRDYTF,TGTGCCAGCAGCACTAACAGGGGGCTAGGTCGAGACTACACCTTC
TRBJ1-2,NA,TRBV30,TRBD1,CAWSVLGQTNYGYTF,TGTGCCTGGAGTGTATTGGGACAGACTAACTATGGCTACACCTTC
TRBJ1-2,NA,TRBV21-1,NA,CATPGRGQNYGYTF,TGTGCCACCCCGGGTAGGGGGCAGAACTATGGCTACACCTTC
TRBJ2-3,few,TRBV18,NA,CASSPGLQTDTQYF,TGTGCCAGCTCACCGGGACTCCAGACAGATACGCAGTATTTT
TRBJ1-5,NA,TRBV6-5,NA,CASSSRGDGQPQHF,TGTGCCAGCAGCTCCCGCGGGGATGGTCAGCCCCAGCATTTT
TRBJ2-5,once,TRBV5-5,NA,CASSLATGSQETQYF,TGTGCCAGCAGCTTGGCGACAGGCAGCCAAGAGACCCAGTACTTC
TRBJ2-5,once,TRBV9,NA,CASSVSDSQRTQYF,TGTGCCAGCAGCGTAAGTGACTCACAGCGGACCCAGTACTTC
TRBJ1-5,NA,TRBV19,NA,CASNPVGGENQPQHF,TGTGCCAGTAACCCGGTCGGGGGTGAAAATCAGCCCCAGCATTTT
TRBJ1-4,NA,TRBV7-9,NA,CASSPLGGASEKLFF,TGTGCCAGCAGCCCCCTGGGGGGGGCGTCTGAAAAACTGTTTTTT
TRBJ2-3,NA,TRBV18,NA,CASSFAVAGLGDTQYF,TGTGCCAGCTCATTTGCCGTGGCGGGACTGGGAGATACGCAGTATTTT
TRBJ1-3,NA,TRBV25-1,NA,CASSAGWGRNSGNTIYF,TGTGCCAGCAGTGCTGGGTGGGGCAGAAACTCTGGAAACACCATATATTTT
TRBJ2-2,NA,TRBV2,NA,CASSEARVTGELFF,TGTGCCAGCAGTGAAGCGAGGGTAACCGGGGAGCTGTTTTTT
TRBJ2-5,NA,TRBV2,TRBD2,CASSVLAGGETQYF,TGTGCCAGTAGTGTACTAGCGGGAGGAGAGACCCAGTACTTC
TRBJ1-4,NA,TRBV5-5,NA,CASSPVGGGATNEKLFF,TGTGCCAGCAGCCCTGTGGGGGGAGGGGCAACTAATGAAAAACTGTTTTTT
TRBJ2-5,NA,TRBV4-1,NA,CASSLSLGETQYF,TGCGCCAGCAGCCTCAGCCTTGGTGAGACCCAGTACTTC
TRBJ2-7,NA,TRBV27,TRBD1,CASSGGTGSYEQYF,TGTGCCAGCAGTGGAGGGACAGGCTCCTACGAGCAGTACTTC
TRBJ1-1,NA,TRBV6-2/TRBV6-3,NA,CASSYGTEAFF,TGTGCCAGCAGTTACGGCACTGAAGCTTTCTTT
TRBJ2-1,NA,TRBV5-4,TRBD1,CASSLDRLFEQFF,TGTGCCAGCAGCCTGGACAGGCTCTTCGAGCAGTTCTTC
TRBJ2-2,NA,TRBV6-5,NA,CASSPAAENTGELFF,TGTGCCAGCAGTCCCGCGGCGGAGAACACCGGGGAGCTGTTTTTT
TRBJ1-2,NA,TRBV25-1,TRBD1,CASRAPGGQSYGYTF,TGTGCCAGCAGGGCACCGGGGGGACAGTCCTATGGCTACACCTTC
TRBJ2-4,NA,TRBV7-3,NA,CASSATGTKNIQYF,TGTGCCAGCAGCGCCACAGGGACCAAAAACATTCAGTACTTC
TRBJ1-1,once,TRBV7-9,NA,CASSPEGRNTEAFF,TGTGCCAGCAGCCCTGAGGGTCGGAACACTGAAGCTTTCTTT
TRBJ2-2,NA,TRBV24-1,NA,CATSGSDNTGELFF,TGTGCCACCAGTGGGTCAGACAACACCGGGGAGCTGTTTTTT
TRBJ1-4,few,TRBV7-2,NA,CASSLVQADYEKLFF,TGTGCCAGCAGCTTAGTGCAGGCGGACTATGAAAAACTGTTTTTT
TRBJ1-5,few,TRBV7-8,NA,CASSLGQIGNQPQHF,TGTGCCAGCAGCTTAGGACAGATCGGCAATCAGCCCCAGCATTTT
TRBJ1-6,NA,TRBV9,TRBD1,CASSAHRGNSPLHF,TGTGCCAGCAGCGCCCACAGGGGTAATTCACCCCTCCACTTT
TRBJ1-4,NA,TRBV30,NA,CAWRYYGGASEKLFF,TGTGCCTGGAGATATTACGGGGGCGCGTCTGAAAAACTGTTTTTT
TRBJ2-3,once,TRBV7-9,TRBD2,CASSSTPGLVTADTQYF,TGTGCCAGCAGCTCGACGCCGGGACTAGTGACGGCAGATACGCAGTATTTT
TRBJ1-6,NA,TRBV15,NA,CATSLSFASPLHF,TGTGCCACCAGTCTTTCATTTGCCTCACCCCTCCACTTT
TRBJ1-2,NA,TRBV3-1/TRBV3-2,NA,CATTRRPNYGYTF,TGTGCCACCACCCGGCGTCCTAACTATGGCTACACCTTC
TRBJ1-6,NA,TRBV12-3/TRBV12-4,NA,CASSLKANSPLHF,TGTGCCAGCAGTTTAAAAGCGAATTCACCCCTCCACTTT
TRBJ2-4,once,TRBV5-1,NA,CASSLDSIKNIQYF,TGCGCCAGCAGCTTGGACAGCATCAAAAACATTCAGTACTTC
TRBJ1-6,NA,TRBV6-5,NA,CASSTFNLPLHF,TGTGCCAGCAGTACCTTTAATTTACCCCTCCACTTT
TRBJ2-1,NA,TRBV27,NA,CASSLWSSQGTNEQFF,TGTGCCAGCAGTTTATGGTCTAGCCAGGGGACCAATGAGCAGTTCTTC
TRBJ1-5,NA,TRBV5-1,NA,CASSLGGSGPQPQHF,TGCGCCAGCAGCTTGGGCGGGTCGGGTCCTCAGCCCCAGCATTTT
TRBJ1-4,NA,TRBV5-5,NA,CASSSTLGGEKLFF,TGTGCCAGCAGCTCGACTCTTGGGGGTGAAAAACTGTTTTTT
TRBJ2-5,NA,TRBV30,TRBD2,CAWTRGLAGSQETQYF,TGTGCCTGGACGAGGGGACTAGCGGGATCCCAAGAGACCCAGTACTTC
TRBJ2-1,NA,TRBV18,TRBD2,CASSPSGGANEQFF,TGTGCCAGCTCACCTAGCGGGGGGGCAAATGAGCAGTTCTTC
TRBJ2-5,NA,TRBV2,NA,CASTRWSGQQETQYF,TGTGCCAGCACCCGGTGGTCAGGACAGCAAGAGACCCAGTACTTC
TRBJ2-7,NA,TRBV19,TRBD1,CASSNQGTGAEQYF,TGTGCCAGTAGTAACCAAGGGACAGGGGCCGAGCAGTACTTC
TRBJ2-5,few,TRBV7-8,NA,CASSLMVGAQETQYF,TGTGCCAGCAGCTTAATGGTGGGGGCCCAAGAGACCCAGTACTTC
TRBJ2-3,NA,TRBV3-1/TRBV3-2,NA,CASSQASGTSVVNTQYF,TGTGCCAGCAGCCAAGCATCCGGGACATCGGTGGTAAATACGCAGTATTTT
TRBJ1-2,NA,TRBV19,TRBD1,CASSVLDRERGYTF,TGTGCCAGTAGTGTCTTGGACAGGGAGAGAGGCTACACCTTC
TRBJ1-5,NA,TRBV25-1,TRBD1,CASSPTGVIQPQHF,TGTGCCAGCAGTCCTACAGGGGTTATACAGCCCCAGCATTTT
TRBJ1-3,NA,TRBV19,NA,CASSQGGSGNTIYF,TGTGCCAGTAGTCAGGGAGGGTCTGGAAACACCATATATTTT